The 14 T cell receptor beta chains in this list originate from one sample, sequenced in a study of blood T cells in healthy people across ages. With a J-beta primer mix and a sample-barcoded 5' primer, a second PCR ran about 7 to 12 cycles. TCRdb reprocessed the 5' RACE reads via MiXCR and lists one record per CDR3 protein. The top ten clones hold roughly 30% of a sample with 700,000 or so distinct CDR3 sequences, roughly 41% of them seen once. Material for sequencing was blood. The origin of the receptors is a man at least 80 years old in good health.

This clonotype occurred a few times. This chain links TRBV7-2 with TRBJ2-2; no definite D call. The CDR3 runs 13 residues. The V and J ends lost 3 bases and 1 base respectively, with 3 bases between them. CDR1 is SGHTA, CDR2 FQGNSA, per germline. In DNA form, the CDR3 reads TGTGCCAGCAGCTTTTTGAACACCGGGGAGCTGTTTTTT. This encodes CASSFLNTGELFF.

The gene calls are TRBV2 and TRBJ2-1; D possibly matches TRBD1 or TRBD2 (5 bases each). Germline V CDR1 and CDR2: SNHLY, FYNNEI. Trimming removed 7 bases at V and 9 bases at J, with 16 bases between. The CDR3 sequence is 13 residues long. Written as DNA, the CDR3 is TGTGCCAGCACGGTTTTAGCGAGGGGTGAGCAGTTCTTC. Protein: CASTVLARGEQFF.

This chain's CDR3 is CASSWTSGGAPGDEQFF. CDR3 DNA sequence: TGCGCCAGCAGCTGGACTAGCGGGGGGGCCCCGGGCGATGAGCAGTTCTTC. The chain has TRBV5-1 and TRBJ2-1; 15 nucleotides line up with TRBD2. The length of the CDR3 is 17 residues. Germline V CDR1 and CDR2: SGHRS, YFSETQ. With V trimmed by 3 bases and J by 8 bases, 9 bases remained unmatched.

This clonotype occurred a few times. CDR3 nucleotides: TGCAGTGCTAGTAACGGACAGGGGGTGCGGGAGACCCAGTACTTC. Its translation: CSASNGQGVRETQYF. The chain joins TRBV20-1 to TRBJ2-5; 10 bases map to TRBD1. V dropped 3 bases and J dropped 5; count of bases not matched to a gene: 9. The length of the CDR3 is 15 residues. Germline CDR1 and CDR2: DFQATT and SNEGSKA (reference sequence).

As to this clonotype: It may be a read error: a sequence one base away is much more abundant. The chain uses TRBV6-2 or TRBV6-3 and TRBJ2-6, with 9 bases that match TRBD1. Germline V gene data show CDR1 as MNHEY and CDR2 as SVGEGT. The CDR3 totals 17 residues. The CDR3 sequence is CASTSVTGGFGANALTF. CDR3 bases: TGTGCCAGCACCTCAGTGACAGGGGGATTTGGGGCCAACGCCCTGACTTTC.

The chain combines TRBV12-3 or TRBV12-4 with TRBJ2-7, with TRBD2 matching 13 bases. This CDR3 contains 15 residues. J lost 4 bases, V lost 6 bases, and 6 bases had no gene match. CDR3 protein: CASRPTSGGYYEQYF. Here the CDR3 DNA reads TGTGCCAGCAGGCCGACTAGCGGGGGGTATTACGAGCAGTACTTC.

This clonotype turned up a few times. V usage is TRBV29-1 and J usage is TRBJ1-2; possible D gene TRBD1, 6 bases. The CDR3 is made up of 15 amino acids. CDR1 is SQVTM and CDR2 is ANQGSEA in the germline V gene. Trimming took off 2 bases at V and 4 bases at J, with 17 bases between the two ends. The CDR3 protein is CSVEPRGGRAYGYTF. The CDR3 DNA follows: TGCAGCGTTGAACCAAGGGGGGGGAGGGCCTATGGCTACACCTTC. The full variable domain, rest sourced from reference TRBV29-1 and TRBJ1-2, is SAVISQKPSRDICQRGTSLTIQCQVDSQVTMMFWYRQQPGQSLTLIATANQGSEATYESGFVIDKFPISRPNLTFSTLTVSNMSPEDSSIYLCSVEPRGGRAYGYTFGSGTRLTVV.

The gene calls are TRBV27 and TRBJ1-6, with D possibly being TRBD1 (6 bases). Between the trimmed V and J ends, which lost 3 bases and 7 bases, there was a span of 13 bases. Germline V gives CDR1 MNHEY, CDR2 SMNVEV (reference sequence). CDR3 length: 15 residues. This CDR3 reads CASSLSQGRNSPLHF. Written as DNA, the CDR3 is TGTGCCAGCAGTTTGTCCCAGGGGAGAAATTCACCCCTCCACTTT.

This clonotype was picked up a small number of times. The chain carries TRBV27 and TRBJ2-7; 16 bases map to TRBD2. The CDR3 contains 16 residues. Germline V gene data show CDR1 as MNHEY and CDR2 as SMNVEV (reference sequence). V dropped 5 bases and J dropped 4; count of bases not matched to a gene: 5. CDR3 region: CASSPGTSGRAYEQYF. CDR3 coding DNA: TGTGCCAGCAGTCCCGGGACTAGCGGGAGGGCTTACGAGCAGTACTTC.

This clonotype was seen a few times. The CDR3: CASSLALIGTSFYGYTF. The CDR3 coding sequence is TGTGCCAGCAGCTTAGCGCTAATAGGGACCAGCTTCTATGGCTACACCTTC. The rearrangement uses TRBV7-9 and TRBJ1-2; possibly TRBD1 for D (5 bases). The CDR3 runs to 17 residues. Germline values: CDR1 SEHNR, CDR2 FQNEAQ (reference sequence). V gave up 0 bases and J gave up 4 bases, with 18 bases separating them.

The chain uses TRBV27 and TRBJ2-5, with D maybe TRBD1 (6 bases). Germline values: CDR1 MNHEY, CDR2 SMNVEV (reference sequence). Trimming shortened V by 2 bases and J by 1 base, and 11 bases separated the two germline ends. CDR3 length: 15 amino acids. The chain's CDR3 is CASSLLQGSQETQYF. The CDR3 DNA is TGTGCCAGCAGTTTACTACAGGGTTCCCAAGAGACCCAGTACTTC.

V is TRBV6-2 or TRBV6-3 and J is TRBJ1-2, with 8 bases fitting TRBD1. The CDR3 totals 16 residues. Trimming cost V 6 bases and J 7 bases; bases outside gene matches: 16. CDR1 and CDR2 (germline): MNHEY, SVGEGT. CDR3 residues: CASSTGTGAERGGYTF. CDR3 in DNA: TGTGCCAGCAGCACCGGGACAGGCGCCGAGCGGGGTGGCTACACCTTC.

Only a few counts were recorded for this clonotype. The CDR3 spells CSADAGTSDYEQYF. The CDR3, as DNA: TGCAGTGCTGATGCCGGGACTAGCGACTACGAGCAGTACTTC. The V call is TRBV20-1, the J call TRBJ2-7; 10 bases align to TRBD2. The CDR3 runs 14 residues. The ends lost 5 bases at V and 3 bases at J; junction bases unmatched: 7. Germline-derived CDR1 and CDR2 are DFQATT and SNEGSKA (reference sequence).

The chain links TRBV7-2 to TRBJ2-1, with 8 bases lining up with TRBD2. Trimming cost V 5 bases and J 12 bases; bases outside gene matches: 15. CDR3 size: 15 residues. CDR1 is SGHTA and CDR2 is FQGNSA in the germline V gene. CDR3 amino acids: CASSLSGKMLSGQFF. The CDR3 DNA reads TGTGCCAGCAGCCTTAGCGGGAAAATGTTGAGTGGGCAGTTCTTC.